This paragraph covers one T cell receptor (beta chain) sequence. It has no known antigen specificity. The sample holds no much larger clone one base away, and base qualities are not on file. The method was PCR. TCRdb lists the instrument as Illumina HiSeq 2500. Unique molecular identifiers were incorporated into TCR beta cDNA libraries to reduce PCR and sequencing biases. Roughly 0.5 million cDNA molecules were obtained per 1 to 10 million input T cells, so each molecule approximated one T cell. The same protocol used for the earlier healthy control dataset was applied to prepare and sequence the patient libraries. Within a given batch, samples were prepared together, multiplexed and sequenced on the same HiSeq lane. Concerning the study's data processing: Raw barcoded reads were processed with MIGEC, and single-read molecular identifier groups were discarded before consensus assembly and CDR3 extraction. VDJtools was used for post-analysis of the clonotype tables, and diversity was normalized by down-sampling every dataset to the size of the smallest sample. Repertoire overlap clustering matched CDR3 amino acid but not nucleotide sequences to correct batch-related cross-sample contamination. In TCRdb, the public reads were trimmed at Q25 with fastp and aligned with MiXCR, with productive beta chains retained. Duplicate CDR3 protein sequences are folded into a single record with the most common DNA and genes. The V and J calls follow TCRdb's processing rather than the paper's. This sample has about 500,000 distinct CDR3 sequences in its table, and under 55% of those were observed once. The ten largest make up about 12% of the sample.

The germline V gene yields SGDLS for CDR1 and YYNGEE for CDR2. Between the V and J ends, shortened by 0 bases and 3 bases respectively, the junction contains 12 bases. Taken from cysteine to phenylalanine, the CDR3 has 15 residues. Just CDR3 DNA is preserved here, 45 bases in frame from base 1. This record comes from a study of post-analysis software for immune sequencing data (dated by TCRdb to the mid-2010s). Notes on the research overall: Relapsing-remitting, secondary progressive and progressive-relapsing multiple sclerosis were recorded as disease courses, and subtype annotation was lacking for some patients. The multiple sclerosis patient repertoires were compared with approximately 11 previously published healthy control repertoires from donors aged about 6 to 26 years. A subset of samples was prepared in parallel using single-end sample barcoding, then pooled and co-amplified after Illumina adapter ligation. Results the study describes overall, beyond this receptor: The multiple sclerosis patient group was slightly younger than the control group. Significantly higher frequencies in patients than in controls were found for a handful of TRBV segments, including TRBV5-6, TRBV5-1 and TRBV20-1. Compared with controls, multiple sclerosis patients had significantly lower normalized Chao1 diversity, a finding suggesting substantial peripheral T-cell clonal expansion. When samples were clustered directly using the F measure, samples prepared in the same batch co-clustered strongly, which prompted a batch-effect correction.

To demonstrate the VDJtools post-analysis software, TCR beta repertoires were profiled from the peripheral blood of about 13 young patients with multiple sclerosis. The multiple sclerosis patients were children and adolescents ranging in age from 6 to 15 years. The sequence was obtained from a girl aged 10-17 years with multiple sclerosis. The source material was blood. This chain joins TRBV9 to TRBJ1-1, with TRBD1 as a weak D call on 6 bases. The CDR3 reads as follows: CASSVGGQGYTEAFF. At the DNA level, the sequence is TGTGCCAGCAGCGTAGGAGGGCAGGGGTACACTGAAGCTTTCTTT.